Each of the 23 T cell receptor beta chains below was sequenced from the same sample in a study of vaccination and CD4 T cells after COVID-19. An Oncomine TCR Beta short-read assay was used to sequence the DNA from cultured CD4+ T cells. Each CDR3 protein gets one entry after TCRdb re-called the PCR reads with MiXCR. The sample lists approximately 13,000 distinct CDR3 sequences, around 35% seen once, with around 18% in the top ten. Treatment noted: approximately nine-day PBMC culture with coronavirus spike peptide pools or control peptides (ViraFEST assay). These receptors lack a known antigen. What was sequenced was cultured CD4+ T cells from blood. The receptor source for this set is a human donor with COVID-19.

The rearrangement links TRBV30 to TRBJ2-5; D gene unclear. CDR3 length: 12 amino acids. V was trimmed by 5 bases and J by 0 bases, leaving 7 bases between them. Germline-derived CDR1 and CDR2 are GTSNPN and SVGIG (reference sequence). The CDR3 DNA sequence: TGTGCCTGGGGACCACACCAAGAGACCCAGTACTTC. Translation: CAWGPHQETQYF.

The chain joins TRBV7-2 to TRBJ2-2, with TRBD2 identical over 8 bases. With 2 bases clipped from V and 0 bases from J, the junction kept 5 bases outside the gene matches. Germline CDR1 is SGHTA and CDR2 is FQGNSA. The CDR3 spans 17 residues. As DNA, the CDR3 is TGTGCCAGCAGCTTATTGCGGGGGGCATCGAACACCGGGGAGCTGTTTTTT. Protein: CASSLLRGASNTGELFF.

The chain is built from TRBV6-1 and TRBJ2-2; 7 nucleotides align to TRBD1. The CDR3 runs to 15 residues. Germline-derived CDR1 and CDR2 are MNHNS and SASEGT. The trim removed 8 bases at V and 4 bases at J, leaving 10 bases unmatched. CDR3 bases: TGTGCCAGCGACGCTAGGGGGCGCGGCACCGGGGAGCTGTTTTTT. Translation gives CASDARGRGTGELFF.

This clonotype has just a few counts. The V call is TRBV7-9, the J call TRBJ1-6, with TRBD1 as a possible D gene (6 bases). The CDR3 covers 13 residues. The V end was cut by 4 bases, the J end by 7 bases, with 8 bases between. Per germline, CDR1 SEHNR and CDR2 FQNEAQ (reference sequence). CDR3 residues: CASSSTGNSPLHF. CDR3 nucleotides: TGTGCCAGCAGCTCTACAGGGAATTCACCCCTCCACTTT.

This clonotype was observed a handful of times. The chain recombines TRBV20-1 with TRBJ1-2; 8 bases match TRBD1. The CDR3 is made up of 13 amino acids. V lost 7 bases and J lost 1; bases outside the gene matches: 5. Germline CDR1 is DFQATT and CDR2 is SNEGSKA (reference sequence). The CDR3 nucleotides read TGCAGTGTCACAGGGGGGCTTAACTATGGCTACACCTTC. Translated, it gives CSVTGGLNYGYTF.

The V and J genes are TRBV18 and TRBJ1-1, with a weak D call TRBD1 (5 bases). Germline CDR1 and CDR2: KGHSH and LQKENI. CDR3 size: 15 residues. V dropped 0 bases and J dropped 5 bases, with 13 bases sitting between them. This chain's CDR3 is CASSPPTGMGTEAFF. CDR3 nucleotide sequence: TGTGCCAGCTCACCACCTACAGGTATGGGAACTGAAGCTTTCTTT.

The V gene is TRBV6-4, the J gene TRBJ1-2, with TRBD1 matching 11 bases. Germline CDR1 MRHNA, CDR2 SNTAGT. The CDR3 totals 15 residues. The junction had 7 bases not matched to a gene; V was cut back by 5 bases and J by 5 bases. The CDR3 DNA reads TGTGCCAGCAGTACCGGGACAGGGGGAGTTTATGGCTACACCTTC. It is translated as CASSTGTGGVYGYTF.

The chain links TRBV24-1 to TRBJ2-1; 8 bases fit TRBD1. This CDR3 is 15 amino acids long. Germline V gene sequence: CDR1 KGHDR, CDR2 SFDVKD. V shed 7 bases, J shed 8 bases, and the junction held 12 bases outside the gene matches. CDR3 protein: CATREGQATKDEQFF. The CDR3 DNA is TGTGCCACCAGGGAGGGACAGGCGACTAAGGATGAGCAGTTCTTC.

This sequence joins TRBV7-9 and TRBJ1-1; D perhaps matches TRBD1 (6 bases). This CDR3 has 13 residues. Germline V CDR1 and CDR2: SEHNR, FQNEAQ (reference sequence). The V end was cut by 6 bases, the J end by 3 bases, with 11 bases between. DNA for the CDR3: TGTGCCAGCAGTTCTACAGGGTACACTGAAGCTTTCTTT. This gives the protein CASSSTGYTEAFF.

The gene calls are TRBV20-1 and TRBJ2-5; tentatively, D is TRBD2 (6 bases). The V gene's germline CDR1 is DFQATT and CDR2 SNEGSKA (reference sequence). Trimming cost V 3 bases and J 2 bases, with 16 bases left between them. The length of the CDR3 is 15 residues. The DNA of the CDR3 is TGCAGTGCTAGTCTCGCGGTGGGAGGACAAGAGACCCAGTACTTC. It is translated as CSASLAVGGQETQYF.

The chain has TRBV19 and TRBJ1-1, with 9 nucleotides matching TRBD1. The CDR3 has 13 amino acids. V shed 5 bases and J 6 bases; nucleotides not matched to a gene: 4. Germline V gives CDR1 LNHDA, CDR2 SQIVND (reference sequence). The CDR3: CASSDGQGSEAFF. For the CDR3, the DNA is TGTGCCAGTAGTGACGGACAGGGGTCTGAAGCTTTCTTT.

The V and J genes are TRBV12-3 or TRBV12-4 and TRBJ2-3, with 11 nucleotides matching TRBD1. This CDR3 has 19 residues. With V trimmed by 5 bases and J by 2 bases, 15 bases remained unmatched. The CDR3 sequence is CASSAGQGAILLPTDTQYF. DNA for the CDR3: TGTGCCAGCAGTGCCGGACAGGGGGCGATTTTACTCCCCACAGATACGCAGTATTTT.

CDR3 DNA: TGCAGTGCTAGCCCATGGACTAGCGGGGGAAGCACAGATACGCAGTATTTT. Translated: CSASPWTSGGSTDTQYF. This chain links TRBV20-1 with TRBJ2-3; 13 bases align to TRBD2. The CDR3 runs 17 residues. CDR1 is DFQATT, CDR2 SNEGSKA, per germline (reference sequence). With V trimmed by 3 bases and J by 0 bases, 6 bases remained unmatched.

This clonotype was seen only a few times. The chain joins TRBV19 to TRBJ2-7; 8 bases are a match to TRBD2. Trimming removed 11 bases from V and 0 bases from J; junction bases left unmatched: 3. Per the germline V gene, CDR1 is LNHDA and CDR2 is SQIVND (reference sequence). The CDR3 has 12 residues. CDR3 in DNA: TGTGCCTCGACTAGCGCCTCCTACGAGCAGTACTTC. This encodes CASTSASYEQYF.

This clonotype was counted between two and nine times. The gene calls are TRBV7-7 and TRBJ2-5; TRBD1 matches at 8 bases. The CDR3 loop spans 13 amino acids. CDR1 is SSHAT, CDR2 FNYEAQ, per germline (reference sequence). The CDR3 loop reads CASSGQGGETQYF. In DNA, the CDR3 is TGTGCTAGCTCCGGACAGGGTGGAGAGACCCAGTACTTC.

This clonotype was seen a few times. The chain carries TRBV11-3 and TRBJ1-2; possible D gene TRBD1, 5 bases. The germline CDR1 and CDR2 sequences are SGHNT and YENEEA. The CDR3 covers 16 residues. Trimming shortened V by 0 bases and J by 2 bases, and 13 bases separated the two germline ends. The CDR3 is CASSLEGRGGNYGYTF. The CDR3 DNA is TGTGCCAGCAGCTTAGAAGGTCGCGGGGGGAACTATGGCTACACCTTC.

This clonotype was counted between two and nine times. CDR3 sequence (DNA): TGTGCCAGCACCCTCGGGGGGAAAACCACCGGGGAGCTGTTTTTT. Translated: CASTLGGKTTGELFF. The chain carries TRBV7-3 and TRBJ2-2; 7 positions match TRBD2. This CDR3 has 15 residues. Germline V gene data show CDR1 as SGHTA and CDR2 as FQGTGA. The junction had 9 bases not matched to a gene; V was cut back by 7 bases and J by 4 bases. Drawing the rest from reference TRBV7-3 and TRBJ2-2, the complete variable domain is GAGVSQTPSNKVTEKGKYVELRCDPISGHTALYWYRQSLGQGPEFLIYFQGTGAADDSGLPNDRFFAVRPEGSVSTLKIQRTERGDSAVYLCASTLGGKTTGELFFGEGSRLTVL.

This clonotype showed up just a few times. The rearrangement uses TRBV5-4 and TRBJ1-6; TRBD1 matches at 11 bases. The V gene's germline CDR1 is SGHNT and CDR2 YYREEE (reference sequence). The CDR3 consists of 17 residues. J was trimmed by 8 bases and V by 4 bases; bases with no gene match: 11. The CDR3 nucleotides read TGTGCCAGCAGCACCGGGACAGGGGGGAGGCTTGATTCACCCCTCCACTTT. This sequence encodes CASSTGTGGRLDSPLHF.

V gene TRBV5-4 combines with J gene TRBJ2-5; 9 positions match TRBD1. Trimming removed 4 bases from V and 2 bases from J; junction bases left unmatched: 6. The CDR3 runs to 15 residues. Germline values: CDR1 SGHNT, CDR2 YYREEE (reference sequence). CDR3 protein: CASSPGQGRQETQYF. CDR3 DNA: TGTGCCAGCAGCCCGGGACAGGGTAGGCAAGAGACCCAGTACTTC.

J is TRBJ1-6 and V is TRBV20-1; tentative D call: TRBD1 (5 bases). The CDR3 consists of 16 residues. V lost 6 bases and J lost 0, with 15 bases in between. The germline gives CDR1 DFQATT, CDR2 SNEGSKA (reference sequence). The CDR3 reads CSATLGLRSYNSPLHF. For the CDR3, the DNA is TGCAGTGCCACGCTGGGACTTCGCTCCTATAATTCACCCCTCCACTTT.

This chain uses TRBV6-1 with TRBJ2-5; D possibly corresponds to TRBD1 (6 bases). The germline CDR1 and CDR2 sequences are MNHNS and SASEGT. Trimming shortened V by 5 bases and J by 5 bases, and 15 bases separated the two germline ends. The CDR3 totals 14 residues. The CDR3 loop reads CASSTTGLGETQYF. DNA of the CDR3: TGTGCCAGCAGTACTACAGGGTTAGGTGAGACCCAGTACTTC.

V and J are TRBV7-8 and TRBJ2-3; D gene uncertain. V was shortened by 5 bases and J by 6 bases, with 12 bases between the two germline ends. The CDR3 consists of 13 residues. CDR1 is SGHVS and CDR2 is FQNEAQ in the germline V gene. CDR3 coding DNA: TGTGCCAGCAGCCCAAATGAGGTCGATACGCAGTATTTT. It is translated as CASSPNEVDTQYF.

This rearrangement joins TRBV7-2 to TRBJ1-1; the D gene is possibly TRBD1 (5 bases). V lost 1 base to trimming and J lost 0 bases, with 9 bases between them. The CDR3 extends over 15 amino acids. The germline V gene has CDR1 SGHTA and CDR2 FQGNSA. For the CDR3, the DNA is TGTGCCAGCAGCTTAGTCGGCAGGGTGAACACTGAAGCTTTCTTT. This translates into CASSLVGRVNTEAFF. The full variable domain, rest sourced from reference TRBV7-2 and TRBJ1-1, is GAGVSQSPSNKVTEKGKDVELRCDPISGHTALYWYRQSLGQGLEFLIYFQGNSAPDKSGLPSDRFSAERTGGSVSTLTIQRTQQEDSAVYLCASSLVGRVNTEAFFGQGTRLTVV.